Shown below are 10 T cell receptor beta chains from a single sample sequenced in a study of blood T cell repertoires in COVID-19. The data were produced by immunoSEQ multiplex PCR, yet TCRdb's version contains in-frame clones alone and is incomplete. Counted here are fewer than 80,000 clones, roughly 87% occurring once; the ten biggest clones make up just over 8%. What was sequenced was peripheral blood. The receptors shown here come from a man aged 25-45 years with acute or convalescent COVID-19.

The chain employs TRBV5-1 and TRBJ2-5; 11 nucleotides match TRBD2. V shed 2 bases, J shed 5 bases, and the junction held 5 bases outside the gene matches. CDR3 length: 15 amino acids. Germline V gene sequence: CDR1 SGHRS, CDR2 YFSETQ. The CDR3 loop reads CASSLLAGDLETQYF. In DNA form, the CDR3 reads TGCGCCAGCAGCTTACTAGCGGGAGACTTGGAGACCCAGTACTTC.

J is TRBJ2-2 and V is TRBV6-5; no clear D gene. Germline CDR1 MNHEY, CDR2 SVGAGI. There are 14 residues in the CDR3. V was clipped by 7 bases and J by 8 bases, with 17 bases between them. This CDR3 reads CASTLRRDGGELFF. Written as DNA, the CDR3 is TGTGCCAGCACCTTGAGACGAGACGGGGGGGAGCTGTTTTTT.

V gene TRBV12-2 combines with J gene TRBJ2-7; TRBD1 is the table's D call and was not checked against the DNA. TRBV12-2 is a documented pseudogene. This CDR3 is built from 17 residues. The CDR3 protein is CASRPRGRGDRGYEQYF. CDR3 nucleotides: TGTGCAAGTCGCCCCCGGGGGCGAGGGGACAGGGGCTACGAGCAGTACTTC.

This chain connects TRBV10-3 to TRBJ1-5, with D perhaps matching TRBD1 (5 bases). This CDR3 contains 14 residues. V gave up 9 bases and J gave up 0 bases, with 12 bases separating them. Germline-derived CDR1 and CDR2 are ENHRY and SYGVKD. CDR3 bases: TGTGCCATTGCAGACAGCAATAGCAATCAGCCCCAGCATTTT. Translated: CAIADSNSNQPQHF.

The CDR3 sequence is CASSGSASGSRETQYF. The CDR3 DNA sequence: TGCGCCAGCAGTGGCTCGGCTAGCGGGAGTAGGGAGACCCAGTACTTC. J is TRBJ2-5 and V is TRBV5-1; 10 bases fit TRBD2. The germline V gene has CDR1 SGHRS and CDR2 YFSETQ. Unmatched junction bases numbered 12, after V lost 5 bases and J lost 5 bases. The CDR3 runs to 16 residues.

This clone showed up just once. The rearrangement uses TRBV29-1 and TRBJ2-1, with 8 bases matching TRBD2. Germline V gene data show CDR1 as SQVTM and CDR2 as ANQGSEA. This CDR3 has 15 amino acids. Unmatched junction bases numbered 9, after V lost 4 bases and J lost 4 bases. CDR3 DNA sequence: TGCAGCGTTGTGGGTAGCGGGACGTCTTACAATGAGCAGTTCTTC. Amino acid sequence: CSVVGSGTSYNEQFF.

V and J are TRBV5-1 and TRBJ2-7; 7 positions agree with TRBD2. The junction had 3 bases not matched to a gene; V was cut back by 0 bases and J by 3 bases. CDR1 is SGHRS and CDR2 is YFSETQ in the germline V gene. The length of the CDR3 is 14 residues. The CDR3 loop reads CASSLAGGYYEQYF. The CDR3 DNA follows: TGCGCCAGCAGCTTGGCCGGGGGGTACTACGAGCAGTACTTC.

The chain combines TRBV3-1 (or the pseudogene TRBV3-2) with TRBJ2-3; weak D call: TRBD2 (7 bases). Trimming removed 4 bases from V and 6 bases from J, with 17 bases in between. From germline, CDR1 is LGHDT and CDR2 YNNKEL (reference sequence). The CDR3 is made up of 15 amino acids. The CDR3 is CASSPRGGRSDTQYF. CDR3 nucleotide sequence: TGTGCCAGCAGCCCGAGGGGGGGGAGGAGCGATACGCAGTATTTT.

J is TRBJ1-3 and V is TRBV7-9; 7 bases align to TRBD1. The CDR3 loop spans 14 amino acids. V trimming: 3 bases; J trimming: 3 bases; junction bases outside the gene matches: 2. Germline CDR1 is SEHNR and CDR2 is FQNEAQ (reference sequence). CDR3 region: CASSLTGFGNTIYF. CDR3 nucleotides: TGTGCCAGCAGCTTGACAGGGTTTGGAAACACCATATATTTT.

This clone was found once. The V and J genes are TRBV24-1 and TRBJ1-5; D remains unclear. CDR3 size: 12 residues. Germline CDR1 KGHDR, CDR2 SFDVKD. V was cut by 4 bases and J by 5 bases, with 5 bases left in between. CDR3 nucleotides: TGTGCCACCAGTGACTCCGATCAGCCCCAGCATTTT. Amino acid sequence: CATSDSDQPQHF.